Included here is one T cell receptor (beta chain) sequence, with context. The antigen is undetermined. Other DNA sequences in the sample encode the same CDR3. Germline loops: CDR1 SGHRS, CDR2 YFSETQ. Trimming removed 4 bases at V and 8 bases at J, with 18 bases between. This CDR3 is built from 15 residues. The sample originates from a study of cytomegalovirus exposure and HLA in healthy donors. PCR involved 60 Vbeta and 13 Jbeta primers. In the original workflow: Some 11 million shared chains were among the 80 million or so unique TCR beta chains that a later analysis counted. Profiling relied on immunoSEQ multiplex PCR, and the TCRdb table lists in-frame clones only, not all of them. V, J and clone size derive from that table, while D and trimming were established from the DNA sequence. The sample comprises about 130,000 clones, more than 60% of which are singletons, and roughly 2% rests with the top ten.

Study-wide findings and caveats: Available immune exposure information covered CMV serostatus only. Evidence from a later analysis indicated that most CMV-associated TCR beta chains looked HLA-restricted.

The receptor was isolated from a woman aged 35 to 49 in good health and CMV-seropositive. The sample was PBMCs. The chain couples TRBV5-1 to TRBJ2-2; D is possibly TRBD2 (6 bases). The CDR3: CASSPATSGRGELFF. The DNA for the CDR3 is TGCGCCAGCAGCCCCGCCACTTCGGGGAGGGGGGAGCTGTTTTTT.